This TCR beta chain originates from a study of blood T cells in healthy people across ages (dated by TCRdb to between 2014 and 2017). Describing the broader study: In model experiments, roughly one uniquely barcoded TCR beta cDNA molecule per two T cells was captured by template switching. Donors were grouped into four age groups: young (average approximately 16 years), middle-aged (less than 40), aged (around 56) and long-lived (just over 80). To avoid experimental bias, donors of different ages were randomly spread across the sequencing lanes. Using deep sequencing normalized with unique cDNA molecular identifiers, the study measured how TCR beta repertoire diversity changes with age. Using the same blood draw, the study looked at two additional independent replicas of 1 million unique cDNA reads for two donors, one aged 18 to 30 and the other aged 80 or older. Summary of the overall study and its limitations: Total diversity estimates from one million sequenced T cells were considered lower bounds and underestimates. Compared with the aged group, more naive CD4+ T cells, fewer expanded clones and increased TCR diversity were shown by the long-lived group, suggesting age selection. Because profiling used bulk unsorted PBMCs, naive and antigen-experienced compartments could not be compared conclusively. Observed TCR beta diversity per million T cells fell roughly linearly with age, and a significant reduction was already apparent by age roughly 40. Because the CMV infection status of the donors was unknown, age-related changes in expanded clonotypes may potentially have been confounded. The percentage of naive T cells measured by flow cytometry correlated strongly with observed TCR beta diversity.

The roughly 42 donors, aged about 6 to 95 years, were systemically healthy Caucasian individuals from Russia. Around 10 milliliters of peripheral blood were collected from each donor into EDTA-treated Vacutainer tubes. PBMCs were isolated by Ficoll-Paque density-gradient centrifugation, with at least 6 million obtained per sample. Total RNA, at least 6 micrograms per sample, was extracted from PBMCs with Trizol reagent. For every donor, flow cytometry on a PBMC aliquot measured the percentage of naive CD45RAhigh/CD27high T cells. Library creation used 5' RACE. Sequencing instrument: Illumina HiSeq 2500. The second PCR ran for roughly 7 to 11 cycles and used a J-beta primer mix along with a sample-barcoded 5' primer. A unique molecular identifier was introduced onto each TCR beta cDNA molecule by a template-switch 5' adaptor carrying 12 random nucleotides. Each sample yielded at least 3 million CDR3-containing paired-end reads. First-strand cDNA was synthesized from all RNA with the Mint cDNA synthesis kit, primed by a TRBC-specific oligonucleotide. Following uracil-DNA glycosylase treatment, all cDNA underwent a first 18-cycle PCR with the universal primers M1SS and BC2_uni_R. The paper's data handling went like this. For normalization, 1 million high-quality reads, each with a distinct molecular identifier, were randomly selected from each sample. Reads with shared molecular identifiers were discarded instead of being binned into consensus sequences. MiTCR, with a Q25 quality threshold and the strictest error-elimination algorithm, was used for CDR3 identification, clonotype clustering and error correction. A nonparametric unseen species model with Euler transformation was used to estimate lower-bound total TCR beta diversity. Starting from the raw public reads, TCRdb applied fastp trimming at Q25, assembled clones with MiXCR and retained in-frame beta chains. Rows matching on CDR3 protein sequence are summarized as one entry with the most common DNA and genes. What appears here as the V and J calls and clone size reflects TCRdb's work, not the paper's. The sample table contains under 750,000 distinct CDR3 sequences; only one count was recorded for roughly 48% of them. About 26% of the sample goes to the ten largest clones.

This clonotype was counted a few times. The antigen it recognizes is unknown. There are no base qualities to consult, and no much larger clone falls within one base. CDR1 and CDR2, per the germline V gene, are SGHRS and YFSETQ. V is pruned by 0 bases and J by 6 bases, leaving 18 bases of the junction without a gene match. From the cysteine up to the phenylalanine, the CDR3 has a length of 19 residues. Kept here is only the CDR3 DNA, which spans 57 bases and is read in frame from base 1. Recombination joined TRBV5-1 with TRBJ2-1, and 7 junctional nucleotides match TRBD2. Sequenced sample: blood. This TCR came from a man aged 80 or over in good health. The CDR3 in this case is CASSLVLGGASGLGNEQFF. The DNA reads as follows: TGCGCCAGCAGCTTGGTCCTGGGCGGGGCTAGCGGTCTCGGCAATGAGCAGTTCTTC.